The sequence of this T cell receptor (beta chain) was determined in a study of T cell responses to AZD1222 COVID-19 vaccine (dated by TCRdb to the early 2020s). In the study overall: TCR sequencing covered about 230 trial participants: 200 to 220 given two doses of AZD1222 and 26 given two doses of MenACWY control vaccine. Trial participants were enrolled by age into 18-55, 56-69 and 70-plus year subgroups, with approximately 160, 26 and 62 TCR-sequenced participants respectively. General conclusions and limits of the study: Participants were mostly white British, with more females than males. The authors suggested clonal diversity may have been underestimated. Because no day 14 peak-response samples were available, repertoires were characterized only after the peak T cell response. The whole spike protein was spanned by vaccine-associated CD4 TCRs, and dominant responses were seen in regions 160-218 and 743-854. The 56-69-year group was small, and its depth increase did not reach significance, likely because of low power. A significant rise in spike-specific TCR breadth and depth was observed after two AZD1222 doses relative to day 0 and relative to MenACWY recipients. Epitopes outside the regions mutated in the B.1.351 and B.1.1.7 variants were reportedly recognized by nearly half of the unique spike-specific TCRs. Conclusions about previously exposed vaccinees are limited, since just 6 or 7 AZD1222 recipients were seropositive for SARS-CoV-2 at baseline.

V was cut back by 1 base and J by 2 bases, leaving a gap of 0 bases between them. The germline V gene encodes CDR1 SGHRS and CDR2 YFSETQ. Including cysteine and phenylalanine, the CDR3 has 11 amino acids. Only CDR3 DNA is held: 33 bases, read in frame from base 1. Read against the paper, the sample's time point label means: about 28 days (+/-7) after the second vaccine dose. Because spike-specific TCR depth and breadth did not differ between the two schedules, AZD1222 recipients who got a second dose at roughly 4 weeks were pooled with those who got a second dose at roughly 12 weeks. Samples from vaccinated people were obtained from the UK trials COV001 and COV002, which included a single-blind randomized controlled phase 2/3 trial of AZD1222 (ChAdOx1 nCoV-19) in healthy adults. For TCRbeta chain sequencing, PBMC samples were collected from trial participants at day 0 and at day 28 after the second dose.

The CDR3 regions of human TCRbeta chains were analyzed by immunosequencing. The original methods were these. Repertoire TCRs were checked for matches against a reference library of SARS-CoV-2-specific TCRs that had been generated using the MIRA antigen-specificity platform. Breadth meant the fraction of unique TCRs that were SARS-CoV-2-associated, whereas depth meant the fraction of total T cells that were SARS-CoV-2-associated. Each spike-specific TCR was assigned to its reactive spike region and to a CD4 or CD8 class using the MIRA data. Log10-transformed breadth and depth values were compared by one-way ANOVA with Sidak's multiple comparisons tests. TCRdb took over this immuneACCESS table, retaining in-frame rearrangements with V and J assigned. Such tables are incomplete; in checked studies, under half of the missing clones stem from an unresolved V gene, and the remainder is unexplained. The V and J calls and the clone size are those of that table, but D and trimming were determined from the DNA. The table for this sample lists around 59,000 clones; 85% to 90% of them were counted only once. 6% to 7.5% of the sample is in the top ten clones.

With respect to this clone: Its specific antigen is unknown. No quality values exist for individual bases; no much larger clone is one base distant. The sample holds other DNA sequences that translate to the same CDR3.

Sequencing used peripheral blood, obtained 28 days after the second AZD1222 dose. The rearrangement combines TRBV5-1 with TRBJ1-1; the D segment cannot be called with confidence. The receptor's source is an adult who received the AZD1222 COVID-19 vaccine. CDR3 sequence: CASSLNTEAFF. The DNA reads as follows: TGCGCCAGCAGCTTGAACACTGAAGCTTTCTTT.